This T cell receptor beta chain appears in the sequencing data of a study of T cell responses to AZD1222 COVID-19 vaccine. For this clone: Its antigen remains unknown.

Measured with immunoSEQ multiplex PCR; TCRdb has only the in-frame clones, and not every one. Here the sample spans more than 95,000 clones, 85% to 90% being singletons. Notes on the study in general: Baseline serology detected seropositivity in only 5 or 6 AZD1222 recipients.

This receptor was taken from an adult in good health. This specimen consisted of peripheral blood, obtained on day 0 of AZD1222 vaccination.

CDR3 DNA sequence: TGTGCCAGTAGTATTAGGCAGGGGTTAAGTCAGCCCCAGCATTTT. It yields the protein CASSIRQGLSQPQHF. The rearrangement uses TRBV19 and TRBJ1-5; a weak D match, TRBD1 (6 bases). Germline CDR1 LNHDA, CDR2 SQIVND (reference sequence). Trimming took 3 bases from V and 6 from J, leaving 15 bases between them. The CDR3 loop spans 15 amino acids.